This TCR beta chain emerged from a study of monozygotic twins with inflammatory bowel disease. This CDR3 has 14 residues. CDR1 is DFQATT, CDR2 SNEGSKA, per germline (reference sequence). Concerning this clonotype: Its antigen is as yet unknown.

Findings and limits, study-wide: TCRbeta diversity (inverse Simpson) was lower in IBD patients than in healthy co-twins.

TCRdb re-called the 5' RACE reads; one entry per CDR3 protein, DNA not given. Listed are a few hundred thousand distinct CDR3 sequences; over 5% falls within the top ten. This chain links TRBV20-1 with TRBJ1-4; TCRdb outputs TRBD1, but without DNA this stays unchecked. The sample taken for sequencing was blood. The sequence was obtained from a human donor with ulcerative colitis or Crohn's disease, or a healthy co-twin of an affected twin (not recorded which). CDR3 residues: CSARVTTGNEKLFF.